The 27 T cell receptor beta chains below come from one sample, sequenced in a study of tissue T cells after allogeneic stem cell transplantation. TCRdb keeps only in-frame clones here, not all; method: immunoSEQ multiplex PCR. The sample yields about 1,600 clones, approximately 52% seen once. Time point in this sample: mouse harvest day 14 after allogeneic transplant. Each mouse received 10^7 T-cell-depleted marrow cells plus 10^6 splenic CD5+ T cells by tail vein. Sequencing input: spleen. These receptors came from a female BALB/c mouse given C57BL/6 T cells with graft-versus-host disease after an allogeneic hematopoietic cell transplant.

Only a few counts were recorded for this clone. Here the gene names and germline are mouse. Read sequence stops 1 residue before the CDR3 end, and the germline J gene provides the missing end. The J gene is TRBJ2-7, the V gene TRBV13-2; 10 bases are shared with TRBD2. This CDR3 spans 14 amino acids. Germline loops: CDR1 NNHNN, CDR2 SYGAGS (reference sequence). With 2 bases clipped from V and 4 bases from J, the junction kept 3 bases outside the gene matches. The CDR3 bases that were read are TGTGCCAGCGGTGACCTGGGGGGGCTGTATGAACAGTAC. This sequence encodes CASGDLGGLYEQY. The entire CDR3 reads CASGDLGGLYEQYF.

To note about this clone: The germline and genes are mouse ones. The CDR3 DNA, read in part, is TGTGCCAGCAGCCAAGAGTGGGGGGGTCTTGAACAGTAC. Protein: CASSQEWGGLEQY. The CDR3 in its entirety is CASSQEWGGLEQYF. The rearrangement uses TRBV5 and TRBJ2-7, with 8 nucleotides matching TRBD2. The sequenced fragment ends 1 residue before the CDR3 boundary, so the rest is inferred from the germline J gene. Germline lookup yields CDR1 LGHNA and CDR2 YNLKQL (reference sequence). This CDR3 comprises 14 residues. V lost 0 bases and J lost 6; bases outside the gene matches: 4.

With respect to this clone: Gene labels here are mouse ones. Read sequence stops 1 residue before the CDR3 end, and the germline J gene provides the missing end. This chain links TRBV1 with TRBJ1-1; 8 bases agree with TRBD1. After removal of 2 bases from V and 0 bases from J, the junction contained 2 bases not matched to a gene. Per germline, CDR1 NSQYPW and CDR2 LRSPGD (reference sequence). This CDR3 has 15 amino acids. CDR3 amino acids: CTCSAPGGANTEVFF. Incomplete CDR3 DNA: TGCACCTGCAGTGCACCAGGGGGCGCAAACACAGAAGTCTTC.

As regards this clone: Gene names denote mouse genes. Coverage ceases 1 residue before the CDR3 finishes, and the germline J gene fills in the end. This chain links TRBV29 with TRBJ2-5, with D maybe TRBD1 (6 bases). The germline V and J ends were trimmed by 4 bases and 0 bases, with 11 bases remaining between them. The CDR3 is 15 residues long. Per germline, CDR1 MSHET and CDR2 SYDVDS. The CDR3 bases that were read are TGTGCTAGCAGTTACAGGGAGAGGAACCAAGACACCCAGTAC. Translated, it gives CASSYRERNQDTQY. In full, the CDR3 reads CASSYRERNQDTQYF.

About this clone: Each gene name is a mouse one. The sequence runs out 1 residue before the end of the CDR3; the remainder is reconstructed from the germline J gene. The chain links TRBV4 to TRBJ2-1; 9 bases are shared with TRBD2. Germline loops: CDR1 LGHDT, CDR2 YNNKQL (reference sequence). The CDR3 has 14 residues. The V and J ends lost 3 bases and 4 bases, in that order; junction bases with no gene match: 1. CDR3: CASSYWGGYAEQFF. CDR3 DNA (partial): TGTGCCAGCAGCTACTGGGGGGGATATGCTGAGCAGTTC. Drawing the rest from reference TRBV4 and TRBJ2-1, the complete variable domain is ETAVFQTPNYHVTQVGNEVSFNCKQTLGHDTMYWYKQDSKKLLKIMFSYNNKQLIVNETVPRRFSPQSSDKAHLNLRIKSVEPEDSAVYLCASSYWGGYAEQFFGPGTRLTVL.

Comments on this clone: Gene names and germline refer to mouse. The CDR3 end is not reached by the read, which stops 1 residue before it; the germline J gene fills it in. This chain uses TRBV16 with TRBJ2-7, with 9 positions matching TRBD2. Trimming removed 0 bases from V and 5 bases from J; junction bases left unmatched: 2. From germline, CDR1 is SGHSA and CDR2 FRNQAP. The CDR3 extends over 14 amino acids. CDR3 bases read: TGTGCAAGCAGCTTAGATGGGGGGGCGAATGAACAGTAC. Its protein is CASSLDGGANEQY. The complete CDR3 protein is CASSLDGGANEQYF.

Turning to this clone: Genes and germline come from the mouse. The CDR3 end falls 1 residue outside the read, so it is completed with the germline J gene. V and J are TRBV12-1 and TRBJ2-4; possibly TRBD1 for D (5 bases). From germline, CDR1 is SGHSN and CDR2 HYEKVE. There are 13 residues in the CDR3. V lost 2 bases and J 0 bases, leaving 5 bases between the germline ends. The covered CDR3 bases are TGTGCCAGCTCTCGACAGAGTCAAAACACCTTGTAC. It is translated as CASSRQSQNTLY. The CDR3 as a whole reads CASSRQSQNTLYF.

This clone was seen only once. The germline and genes are mouse ones. The read is 1 residue too short to cover the CDR3 end, so that end is filled in from the germline J gene. Other DNA sequences in this sample translate to the same CDR3. This sequence joins TRBV16 and TRBJ2-5; tentatively, D is TRBD2 (6 bases). The CDR3 runs 14 residues. The germline V gene has CDR1 SGHSA and CDR2 FRNQAP. Trimming stripped 0 bases from V and 2 bases from J, with 6 bases between. The CDR3 sequence: CASSLDGGQDTQYF. The CDR3 DNA, read in part, is TGTGCAAGCAGCTTAGATGGGGGCCAAGACACCCAGTAC.

This clone was recorded once. All gene names here are mouse names. The CDR3 goes on 1 residue after the read ends, and that part is filled in from the germline J gene. The gene calls are TRBV16 and TRBJ2-2; D is unresolved. Germline CDR1 reads SGHSA; CDR2 reads FRNQAP. The CDR3 is 13 amino acids. V lost 1 base and J lost 0, with 0 bases in between. CDR3 in amino acids: CASSLANTGQLYF. CDR3 bases read: TGTGCAAGCAGCTTAGCAAACACCGGGCAGCTCTAC.

There are a few counts of this clone. Gene and germline names: mouse. The CDR3 is cut off 1 residue early in the read; its end comes from the germline J gene. The rearrangement joins TRBV13-2 to TRBJ1-3; tentatively, D is TRBD1 (5 bases). The CDR3 is 15 amino acids. The germline V gene encodes CDR1 NNHNN and CDR2 SYGAGS (reference sequence). The germline V and J ends were trimmed by 2 bases and 0 bases, with 9 bases remaining between them. CDR3: CASGERTLSGNTLYF. CDR3 DNA, as far as it was read: TGTGCCAGCGGTGAGAGGACACTTTCTGGAAATACGCTCTAT.

As to this clone: Gene names and germline match the mouse. The CDR3 extends 1 residue past the end of the read, so its final part is completed from the germline J gene. The chain uses TRBV12-1 and TRBJ2-7, with 8 bases that match TRBD1. The V and J ends lost 2 bases and 0 bases, in that order; junction bases with no gene match: 5. Germline CDR1 SGHSN, CDR2 HYEKVE. This CDR3 is built from 15 residues. CDR3 residues: CASSPDRGNSYEQYF. The CDR3 bases that were read are TGTGCCAGCTCTCCCGACAGGGGAAACTCCTATGAACAGTAC.

This clone was found once. Mouse names are used for the genes. The CDR3 end lies 1 residue beyond the end of the read and is filled in from the germline J gene. V gene TRBV31 combines with J gene TRBJ2-5; 8 positions agree with TRBD1. Trimming at V came to 4 bases and at J to 2 bases, leaving 2 bases not matched to a gene. The CDR3 length is 13 residues. Germline loops: CDR1 GKSSPN, CDR2 SITVG. CDR3 in amino acids: CAWTRGPQDTQYF. CDR3 DNA, as far as it was read: TGTGCCTGGACCAGGGGGCCCCAAGACACCCAGTAC.

This clone was seen a few times. Gene names denote mouse genes. The read stops 1 residue short of the end of the CDR3; the missing end is completed from the germline J gene. This sequence joins TRBV13-2 and TRBJ2-5; 10 bases match TRBD2. Germline CDR1 reads NNHNN; CDR2 reads SYGAGS (reference sequence). The ends lost 1 base at V and 2 bases at J; junction bases unmatched: 1. The CDR3 loop spans 15 amino acids. The CDR3 here is CASGDNWGGQDTQYF. The part of the CDR3 DNA that was read is TGTGCCAGCGGTGATAACTGGGGGGGCCAAGACACCCAGTAC.

To note about this clone: Mouse gene names and germline throughout. The read ends 1 residue before the CDR3 terminus; that terminus is restored from the germline J gene. V usage is TRBV19 and J usage is TRBJ1-2; 8 bases agree with TRBD1. The junction had 2 bases not matched to a gene; V was cut back by 2 bases and J by 2 bases. The CDR3 has 14 residues. The germline V gene encodes CDR1 FNHDT and CDR2 SITEND (reference sequence). The CDR3 bases that were read are TGTGCCAGCAGTATGACAGGGGTGAACTCCGACTACACC. Translating it yields CASSMTGVNSDYT. The entire CDR3 sequence reads CASSMTGVNSDYTF.

Regarding this clone: Germline and genes: mouse. The sequenced fragment ends 1 residue before the CDR3 boundary, so the rest is inferred from the germline J gene. V usage is TRBV13-1 and J usage is TRBJ1-2; 7 bases agree with TRBD1. Germline V gives CDR1 NSHNY, CDR2 SYGAGN. The CDR3 has 14 residues. The J segment lost 1 base and the V segment lost 2 bases, leaving 2 bases of the junction unmatched. The CDR3 sequence is CASSDRGGNSDYTF. The CDR3 bases that were read are TGTGCCAGCAGTGACAGGGGGGGAAACTCCGACTACACC.

This clone was seen a few times. Germline and genes: mouse. The read ends 1 residue shy of where the CDR3 ends; the end is completed using the germline J gene. The chain combines TRBV5 with TRBJ2-5; 9 positions match TRBD2. Germline loops: CDR1 LGHNA, CDR2 YNLKQL (reference sequence). There are 17 residues in the CDR3. The junction had 4 bases not matched to a gene; V was cut back by 0 bases and J by 0 bases. The sequenced CDR3 bases are TGTGCCAGCAGCCAAGACAACTGGGGGGTTAACCAAGACACCCAGTAC. Its translation is CASSQDNWGVNQDTQY. The CDR3 in full is CASSQDNWGVNQDTQYF.

As for this clone: Mouse gene names and germline throughout. From the germline J gene comes the end of the CDR3, since the read stops 1 residue before it. This chain joins TRBV26 and TRBJ1-2; D is perhaps TRBD1 (5 bases). This CDR3 has 15 residues. The germline gives CDR1 KGHPV, CDR2 FQNQEV (reference sequence). The germline V and J ends were trimmed by 0 bases and 0 bases, with 8 bases remaining between them. This CDR3 reads CASSLSGHTNSDYTF. The sequenced part of the CDR3 DNA is TGTGCCAGCAGTCTGTCCGGACATACAAACTCCGACTACACC.

With regard to this clone: Gene labels here are mouse ones. The read is 1 residue too short to cover the CDR3 end, so that end is filled in from the germline J gene. J is TRBJ2-7 and V is TRBV5, with a weak D call TRBD2 (5 bases). From germline, CDR1 is LGHNA and CDR2 YNLKQL (reference sequence). V lost 0 bases and J lost 4, with 7 bases in between. This CDR3 spans 13 amino acids. The CDR3 spells CASSQELGYEQYF. CDR3 bases read: TGTGCCAGCAGCCAAGAATTGGGGTATGAACAGTAC.

This clone was picked up a small number of times. Gene names and germline refer to mouse. The read gets to within 1 residue of the CDR3 end, and the germline J gene fills in the rest. J is TRBJ1-4 and V is TRBV16, with D possibly TRBD1 on 6 matching bases. The CDR3 contains 14 residues. Germline loops: CDR1 SGHSA, CDR2 FRNQAP. V was clipped by 2 bases and J by 3 bases, with 7 bases between them. The CDR3 here is CASSLQGPNERLFF. CDR3 bases read: TGTGCAAGCAGCTTACAGGGGCCCAACGAAAGATTATTT.

Within the sample, this clone is medium-sized. The listed genes are named as in mouse. The DNA ends 1 residue before the CDR3 does, and the rest of the CDR3 is filled in from the germline J gene. V and J are TRBV17 and TRBJ2-7; possibly TRBD1 for D (6 bases). Germline loops: CDR1 MNHDT, CDR2 YYDKIL. The CDR3 is made up of 14 amino acids. V shed 0 bases and J shed 3 bases, with 9 bases lying between them. The CDR3 spells CASSRERGGYEQYF. The CDR3 bases that were read are TGTGCTAGCAGTAGAGAAAGAGGGGGCTATGAACAGTAC.

This clone occurred a few times. Gene names and germline match the mouse. The read ends 1 residue before the CDR3 terminus; that terminus is restored from the germline J gene. The genes are TRBV31 and TRBJ2-4, with D perhaps matching TRBD2 (5 bases). CDR1 and CDR2 (germline): GKSSPN, SITVG. The V end was cut by 0 bases, the J end by 1 base, with 5 bases between. This CDR3 is 13 amino acids long. CDR3 DNA, as far as it was read: TGTGCCTGGAGTCTCTGGGGTCAAAACACCTTGTAC. This codes for CAWSLWGQNTLY. The CDR3 in full is CAWSLWGQNTLYF.

Comments on this clone: These gene names are mouse names. Read data end 1 residue before the CDR3 end; the end is taken from the germline J gene. The chain couples TRBV16 to TRBJ2-3; no reliable D call. Trimming stripped 3 bases from V and 0 bases from J, with 7 bases between. The CDR3 contains 14 residues. Germline CDR1 SGHSA, CDR2 FRNQAP. The CDR3 DNA, read in part, is TGTGCAAGCAGCTTCACAACTAGTGCAGAAACGCTGTAT. The encoded protein is CASSFTTSAETLY. The whole CDR3 protein reads CASSFTTSAETLYF.

Worth noting for this clone: Germline and genes here are mouse. The CDR3 is cut off 1 residue early in the read; its end comes from the germline J gene. The V gene is TRBV26, the J gene TRBJ2-1, with D perhaps given as TRBD1 or TRBD2 (5 bases each). Deletions cut 2 bases from V and 1 base from J, with 6 bases between. Germline values: CDR1 KGHPV, CDR2 FQNQEV (reference sequence). The CDR3 length is 14 residues. This CDR3 is CASSLGDNYAEQFF. The sequenced CDR3 bases are TGTGCCAGCAGTCTGGGGGACAACTATGCTGAGCAGTTC.

For this clone: Any gene name here is a mouse gene name. The read terminates 1 residue ahead of where the CDR3 ends, so the germline J gene completes it. This chain uses TRBV31 with TRBJ2-5; 10 bases fit TRBD2. The J segment lost 5 bases and the V segment lost 3 bases, leaving 2 bases of the junction unmatched. The CDR3 has 13 residues. Germline V gives CDR1 GKSSPN, CDR2 SITVG. The CDR3 sequence: CAWSRDWGDTQYF. CDR3 bases read: TGTGCCTGGAGCCGGGACTGGGGAGACACCCAGTAC.

This clone was counted only a few times. Gene names and germline match the mouse. Sequencing ends 1 residue short of the CDR3 end; the germline J gene provides the rest. This sequence joins TRBV13-2 and TRBJ2-7; D is possibly TRBD1 (6 bases). Trimming took off 3 bases at V and 6 bases at J, with 10 bases between the two ends. CDR1 NNHNN and CDR2 SYGAGS come from the germline V gene (reference sequence). This CDR3 comprises 12 residues. CDR3 DNA (partial): TGTGCCAGCGGTGCACAGGGTTCTGAACAGTAC. This sequence encodes CASGAQGSEQY. The full CDR3 sequence reads CASGAQGSEQYF.

On this clone: Germline and genes here are mouse. The CDR3 end falls 1 residue outside the read, so it is completed with the germline J gene. This chain connects TRBV20 to TRBJ2-4, with D tentatively TRBD1 (6 bases). From germline, CDR1 is GFQATS and CDR2 STVNSAI. Between the trimmed V and J ends, which lost 4 bases and 1 base, there was a span of 6 bases. This CDR3 is built from 12 residues. CDR3 region: CGANRGQNTLYF. The CDR3 DNA, read in part, is TGTGGTGCTAACAGGGGTCAAAACACCTTGTAC.

This clone appeared a few times. The genes are named according to mouse. The CDR3 protein is CASSFMGSAETLYF. The DNA read from the CDR3 is TGTGCAAGCAGCTTTATGGGTAGTGCAGAAACGCTGTAT. The genes are TRBV16 and TRBJ2-3; D unclear. The CDR3 extends 1 residue past the end of the read, so its final part is completed from the germline J gene. Germline lookup yields CDR1 SGHSA and CDR2 FRNQAP. The CDR3 totals 14 residues. Trimming cost V 3 bases and J 0 bases, with 7 bases left between them.